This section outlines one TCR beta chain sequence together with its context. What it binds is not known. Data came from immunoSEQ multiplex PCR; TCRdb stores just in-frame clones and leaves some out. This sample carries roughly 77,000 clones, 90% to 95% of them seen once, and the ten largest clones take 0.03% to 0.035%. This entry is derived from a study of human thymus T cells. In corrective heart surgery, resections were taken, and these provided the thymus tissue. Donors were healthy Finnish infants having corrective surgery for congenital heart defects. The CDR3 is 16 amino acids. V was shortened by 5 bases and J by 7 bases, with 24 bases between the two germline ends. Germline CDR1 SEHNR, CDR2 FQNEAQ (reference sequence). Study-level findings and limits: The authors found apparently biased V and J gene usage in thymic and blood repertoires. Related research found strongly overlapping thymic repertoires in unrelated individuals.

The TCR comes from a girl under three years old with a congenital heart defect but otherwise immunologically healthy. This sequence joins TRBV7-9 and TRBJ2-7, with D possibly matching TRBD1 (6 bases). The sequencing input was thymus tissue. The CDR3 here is CASSDNNRDQEGEQYF. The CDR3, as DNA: TGTGCCAGCAGCGACAATAACAGGGACCAAGAGGGAGAGCAGTACTTC.